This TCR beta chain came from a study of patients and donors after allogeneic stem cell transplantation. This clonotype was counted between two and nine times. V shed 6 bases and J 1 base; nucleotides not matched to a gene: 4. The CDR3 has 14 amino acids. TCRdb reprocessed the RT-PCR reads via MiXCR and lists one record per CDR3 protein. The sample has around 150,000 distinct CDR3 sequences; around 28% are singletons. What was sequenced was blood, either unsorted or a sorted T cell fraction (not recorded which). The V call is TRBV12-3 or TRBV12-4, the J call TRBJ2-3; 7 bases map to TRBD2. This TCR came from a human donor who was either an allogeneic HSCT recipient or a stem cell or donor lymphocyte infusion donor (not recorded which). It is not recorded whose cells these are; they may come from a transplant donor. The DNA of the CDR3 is TGTGCCAGCAGCCTCCTAGCGGGCACAGATACGCAGTATTTT. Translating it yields CASSLLAGTDTQYF.